This T cell receptor beta chain emerged from a study of blood T cell repertoires in COVID-19. Some clones are missing from TCRdb's copy, which holds only in-frame ones; the method was immunoSEQ multiplex PCR. The sample yields 180,000 or so clones, more than 70% seen once. This CDR3 comprises 15 residues. V was clipped by 5 bases and J by 7 bases, with 19 bases between them. Germline lookup yields CDR1 SGHTA and CDR2 FQGNSA. The sequenced sample was peripheral blood. This receptor was identified in a person aged 70 to 80 with COVID-19, enrolled during active disease. The J gene is TRBJ2-3, the V gene TRBV7-2; D might be TRBD1 (6 bases). CDR3 residues: CASSRGQSRMYTQYF. The CDR3 DNA reads as TGTGCCAGCAGCCGTGGACAGAGCCGTATGTATACGCAGTATTTT.